What follows are 9 T cell receptor beta chains derived from one specimen sequenced in a study of T cell clones after liver transplantation. Here immunoSEQ multiplex PCR was the method, and the copy in TCRdb shows in-frame clones only, minus some. Among 95,000 to 110,000 clones listed, about 81% were seen once. This specimen consisted of CD4+ T cells from blood, obtained around 44 months after liver transplant. The source is a human patient who received a liver transplant. Some T cells may be transferred from the graft donor.

The chain uses TRBV4-1 and TRBJ2-5, with a weak D call TRBD1 (5 bases). The CDR3 runs 16 residues. The germline V gene encodes CDR1 MGHRA and CDR2 YSYEKL. The ends were cut back, 5 bases at V and 2 bases at J, with 18 bases in the middle. Here the CDR3 reads CASSKNGASIQETQYF. CDR3 bases: TGCGCCAGCAGCAAAAATGGGGCTTCTATACAAGAGACCCAGTACTTC.

V and J are TRBV7-8 and TRBJ2-3; perhaps TRBD2 as D (5 bases). The CDR3 is made up of 16 amino acids. Germline V lookup: CDR1 SGHVS, CDR2 FQNEAQ. Trimming pared 2 bases from V and 3 bases from J, leaving 15 bases between. The CDR3 sequence: CASSLTERFLTDTQYF. The CDR3 bases are TGTGCCAGCAGCTTAACTGAGCGGTTCCTGACAGATACGCAGTATTTT.

This clone was seen only once. V usage is TRBV18 and J usage is TRBJ1-1; possibly TRBD1 for D (6 bases). Germline V gene sequence: CDR1 KGHSH, CDR2 LQKENI. CDR3 length equals 15 residues. The germline V and J ends were trimmed by 4 bases and 4 bases, with 16 bases remaining between them. CDR3: CASSLRGTIGTEAFF. The CDR3 nucleotides read TGTGCCAGCTCACTTAGGGGGACAATCGGCACTGAAGCTTTCTTT.

The chain recombines TRBV6-6 with TRBJ1-6, with D maybe TRBD1 (5 bases). The CDR3 has 15 residues. The V gene lost 6 bases and the J gene lost 3 bases, with 12 bases spanning the gap. Looked up from germline, CDR1 is MNHNY and CDR2 is SVGAGI (reference sequence). The CDR3, as DNA: TGTGCCAGCAGAAACGGGGCAGTCTATAATTCACCCCTCCACTTT. Amino acids: CASRNGAVYNSPLHF.

This sequence joins TRBV9 and TRBJ2-3; the D is unclear. The CDR3 is 14 residues long. With 0 bases removed from V and 6 bases from J, the gap between germline ends came to 11 bases. Germline V gene sequence: CDR1 SGDLS, CDR2 YYNGEE. The DNA of the CDR3 is TGTGCCAGCAGCGTAGGTCCGTTGTCGGATACGCAGTATTTT. This sequence encodes CASSVGPLSDTQYF.

This chain connects TRBV5-1 to TRBJ2-4; TRBD1 aligns across 11 bases. The CDR3 extends over 17 amino acids. Germline assignment: CDR1 SGHRS and CDR2 YFSETQ. V lost 4 bases to trimming and J lost 1 base; unmatched junction nucleotides: 7. The CDR3 sequence: CASSPGQGVVAKNIQYF. In nucleotides, the CDR3 is TGCGCCAGCAGCCCGGGACAGGGGGTCGTCGCCAAAAACATTCAGTACTTC.

This clone was observed a handful of times. This rearrangement joins TRBV18 to TRBJ1-1; D call uncertain. This CDR3 is built from 11 residues. Germline CDR1 and CDR2: KGHSH and LQKENI. V was shortened by 5 bases and J by 7 bases, with 8 bases between the two germline ends. The DNA of the CDR3 is TGTGCCAGCTCAACCATGGTTGAAGCTTTCTTT. Translated: CASSTMVEAFF.

In its sample, this clone was seen once. The rearrangement uses TRBV6-1 and TRBJ2-1; a weak D match, TRBD2 (6 bases). The CDR3 extends over 12 amino acids. V gave up 11 bases and J gave up 6 bases, with 14 bases separating them. The germline gives CDR1 MNHNS, CDR2 SASEGT. The CDR3, as DNA: TGTGCCTTGCGGGACCGAGTCAATGAGCAGTTCTTC. Translation: CALRDRVNEQFF.

V usage is TRBV21-1 and J usage is TRBJ2-5; the table's D call of TRBD1 was not tested on the DNA. TRBV21-1 has pseudogene status. This CDR3 has 15 amino acids. The CDR3 region is CASSIKTGLQETQYF. CDR3 nucleotide sequence: TGTGCCAGCAGCATTAAGACAGGGCTCCAAGAGACCCAGTACTTC.